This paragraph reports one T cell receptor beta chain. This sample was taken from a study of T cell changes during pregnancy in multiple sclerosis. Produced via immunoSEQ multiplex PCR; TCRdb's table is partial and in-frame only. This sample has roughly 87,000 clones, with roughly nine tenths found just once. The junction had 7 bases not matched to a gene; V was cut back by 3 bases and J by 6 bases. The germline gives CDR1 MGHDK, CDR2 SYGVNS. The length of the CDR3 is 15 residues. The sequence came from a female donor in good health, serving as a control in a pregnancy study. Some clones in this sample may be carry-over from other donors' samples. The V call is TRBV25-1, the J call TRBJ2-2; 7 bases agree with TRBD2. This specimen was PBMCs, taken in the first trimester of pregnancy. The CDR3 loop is CASSEGGSPAGELFF. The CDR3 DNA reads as TGTGCCAGCAGTGAGGGAGGGAGCCCAGCCGGGGAGCTGTTTTTT. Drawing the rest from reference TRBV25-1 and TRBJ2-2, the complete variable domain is EADIYQTPRYLVIGTGKKITLECSQTMGHDKMYWYQQDPGMELHLIHYSYGVNSTEKGDLSSESTVSRIRTEHFPLTLESARPSHTSQYLCASSEGGSPAGELFFGEGSRLTVL.